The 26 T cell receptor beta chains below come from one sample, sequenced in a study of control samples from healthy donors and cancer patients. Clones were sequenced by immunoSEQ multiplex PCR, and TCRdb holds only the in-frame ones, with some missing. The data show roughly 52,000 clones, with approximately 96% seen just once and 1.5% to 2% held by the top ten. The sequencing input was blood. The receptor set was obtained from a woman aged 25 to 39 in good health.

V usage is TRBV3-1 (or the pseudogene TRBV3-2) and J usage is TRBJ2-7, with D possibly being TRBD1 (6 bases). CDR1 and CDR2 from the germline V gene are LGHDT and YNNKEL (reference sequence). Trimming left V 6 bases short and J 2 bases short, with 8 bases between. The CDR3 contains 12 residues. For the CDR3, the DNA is TGTGCCAGCAGTCGGGACACCTACGAGCAGTACTTC. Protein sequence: CASSRDTYEQYF.

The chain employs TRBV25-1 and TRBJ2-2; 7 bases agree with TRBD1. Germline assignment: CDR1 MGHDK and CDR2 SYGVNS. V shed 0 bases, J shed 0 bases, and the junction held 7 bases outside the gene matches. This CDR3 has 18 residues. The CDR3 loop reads CASSEYRGTAPNTGELFF. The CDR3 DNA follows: TGTGCCAGCAGTGAATATAGGGGGACAGCGCCGAACACCGGGGAGCTGTTTTTT.

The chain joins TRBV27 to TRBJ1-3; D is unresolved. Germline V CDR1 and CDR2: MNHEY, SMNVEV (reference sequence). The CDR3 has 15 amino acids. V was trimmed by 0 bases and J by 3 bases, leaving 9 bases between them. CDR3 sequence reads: CASSLSRSVGNTIYF. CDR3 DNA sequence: TGTGCCAGCAGTTTATCGAGGTCGGTTGGAAACACCATATATTTT.

The CDR3 sequence: CASSLSGAATNTEAFF. The CDR3 DNA is TGTGCCAGCAGTTTATCGGGGGCAGCGACGAACACTGAAGCTTTCTTT. The chain combines TRBV27 with TRBJ1-1; TRBD1 is a possible D gene (6 bases). The CDR3 extends over 16 amino acids. CDR1 and CDR2 from the germline V gene are MNHEY and SMNVEV (reference sequence). The V and J ends lost 0 bases and 1 base respectively, with 12 bases between them.

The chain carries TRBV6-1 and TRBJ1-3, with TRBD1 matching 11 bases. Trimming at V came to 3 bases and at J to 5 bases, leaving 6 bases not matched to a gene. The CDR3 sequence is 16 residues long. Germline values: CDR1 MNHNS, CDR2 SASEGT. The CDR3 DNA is TGTGCCAGCAGTGACCGGACAGGGGGCGAAAGAAACACCATATATTTT. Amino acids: CASSDRTGGERNTIYF.

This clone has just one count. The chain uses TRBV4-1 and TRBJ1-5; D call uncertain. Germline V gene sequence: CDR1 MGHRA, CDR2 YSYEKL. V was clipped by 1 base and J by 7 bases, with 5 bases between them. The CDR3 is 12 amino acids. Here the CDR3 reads CASSQVKQPQHF. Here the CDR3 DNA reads TGCGCCAGCAGCCAAGTTAAACAGCCCCAGCATTTT.

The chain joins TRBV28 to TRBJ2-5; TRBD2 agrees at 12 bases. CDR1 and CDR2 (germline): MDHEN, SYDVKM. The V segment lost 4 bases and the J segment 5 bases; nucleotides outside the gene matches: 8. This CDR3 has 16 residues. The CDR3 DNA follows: TGTGCCAGCAGTTCCCCGGCTAGCGGGAGGGGCGAGACCCAGTACTTC. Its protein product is CASSSPASGRGETQYF. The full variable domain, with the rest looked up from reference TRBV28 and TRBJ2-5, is DVKVTQSSRYLVKRTGEKVFLECVQDMDHENMFWYRQDPGLGLRLIYFSYDVKMKEKGDIPEGYSVSREKKERFSLILESASTNQTSMYLCASSSPASGRGETQYFGPGTRLLVL.

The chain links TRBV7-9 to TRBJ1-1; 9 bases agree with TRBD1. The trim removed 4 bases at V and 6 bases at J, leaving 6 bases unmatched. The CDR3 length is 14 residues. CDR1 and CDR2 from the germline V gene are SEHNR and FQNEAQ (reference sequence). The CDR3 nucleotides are TGTGCCAGCAGCTCGGACAGGGGAGGACCTGAAGCTTTCTTT. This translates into CASSSDRGGPEAFF. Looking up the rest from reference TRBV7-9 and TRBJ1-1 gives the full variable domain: DTGVSQNPRHKITKRGQNVTFRCDPISEHNRLYWYRQTLGQGPEFLTYFQNEAQLEKSRLLSDRFSAERPKGSFSTLEIQRTEQGDSAMYLCASSSDRGGPEAFFGQGTRLTVV.

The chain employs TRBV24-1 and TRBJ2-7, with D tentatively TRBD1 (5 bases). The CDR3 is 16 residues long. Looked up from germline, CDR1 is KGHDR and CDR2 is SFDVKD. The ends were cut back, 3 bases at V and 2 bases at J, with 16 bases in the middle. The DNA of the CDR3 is TGTGCCACCAGTGATCCCTCAGCCAGGGCCCCCTACGAGCAGTACTTC. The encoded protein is CATSDPSARAPYEQYF.

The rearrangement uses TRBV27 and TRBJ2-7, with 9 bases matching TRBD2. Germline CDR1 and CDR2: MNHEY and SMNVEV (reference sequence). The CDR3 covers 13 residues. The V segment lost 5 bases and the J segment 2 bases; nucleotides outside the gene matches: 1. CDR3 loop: CASSRGRAYEQYF. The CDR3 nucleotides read TGTGCCAGCAGTCGCGGGAGGGCCTACGAGCAGTACTTC.

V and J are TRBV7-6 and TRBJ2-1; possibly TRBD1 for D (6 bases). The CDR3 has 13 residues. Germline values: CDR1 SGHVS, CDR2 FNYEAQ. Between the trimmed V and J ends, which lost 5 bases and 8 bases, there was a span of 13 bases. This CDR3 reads CASSPGTSDEQFF. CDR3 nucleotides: TGTGCCAGCAGCCCGGGGACATCCGATGAGCAGTTCTTC.

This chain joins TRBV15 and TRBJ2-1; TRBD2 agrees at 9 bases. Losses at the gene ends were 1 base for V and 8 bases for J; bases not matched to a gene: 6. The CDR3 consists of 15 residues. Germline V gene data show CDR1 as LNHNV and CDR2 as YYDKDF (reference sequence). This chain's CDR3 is CATSRVSGSSDEQFF. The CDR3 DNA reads TGTGCCACCAGCAGAGTTAGCGGGAGTAGCGATGAGCAGTTCTTC.

DNA of the CDR3: TGTGCCAGCAGTGAATTGGGCGGGGTGAGCACAGATACGCAGTATTTT. This codes for CASSELGGVSTDTQYF. This chain uses TRBV25-1 with TRBJ2-3; TRBD2 might be the D (6 bases). Looked up from germline, CDR1 is MGHDK and CDR2 is SYGVNS. V was trimmed by 1 base and J by 0 bases, leaving 11 bases between them. The CDR3 is made up of 16 amino acids. Combining the CDR3 with reference TRBV25-1 and TRBJ2-3 gives the whole variable domain EADIYQTPRYLVIGTGKKITLECSQTMGHDKMYWYQQDPGMELHLIHYSYGVNSTEKGDLSSESTVSRIRTEHFPLTLESARPSHTSQYLCASSELGGVSTDTQYFGPGTRLTVL.

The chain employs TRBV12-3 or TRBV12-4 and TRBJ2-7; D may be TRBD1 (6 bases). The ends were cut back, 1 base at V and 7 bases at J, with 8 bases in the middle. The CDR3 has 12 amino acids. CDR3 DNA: TGTGCCAGCAGTTTAGGACAGGCGGAGCAGTACTTC. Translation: CASSLGQAEQYF.

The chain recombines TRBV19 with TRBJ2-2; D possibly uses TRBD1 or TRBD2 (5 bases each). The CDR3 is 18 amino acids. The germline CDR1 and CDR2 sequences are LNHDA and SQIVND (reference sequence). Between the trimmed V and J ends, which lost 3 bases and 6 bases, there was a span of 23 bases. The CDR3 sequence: CASSIPPGGEGSAGELFF. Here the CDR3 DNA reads TGTGCCAGTAGTATCCCACCTGGGGGAGAGGGATCCGCCGGGGAGCTGTTTTTT.

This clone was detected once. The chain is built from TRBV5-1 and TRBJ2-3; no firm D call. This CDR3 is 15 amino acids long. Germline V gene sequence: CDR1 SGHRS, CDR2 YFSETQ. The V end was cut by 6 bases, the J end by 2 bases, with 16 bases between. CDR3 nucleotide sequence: TGCGCCAGCAACCCATTTAGTCCTTTCACAGATACGCAGTATTTT. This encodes CASNPFSPFTDTQYF.

The CDR3 sequence: CASSLGDRADTQYF. The DNA of the CDR3 is TGTGCCAGCAGTCTAGGGGATAGAGCAGATACGCAGTATTTT. The chain recombines TRBV28 with TRBJ2-3; D is perhaps TRBD1 (5 bases). The CDR3 runs 14 residues. With 5 bases removed from V and 4 bases from J, the gap between germline ends came to 13 bases. Germline V gene data show CDR1 as MDHEN and CDR2 as SYDVKM.

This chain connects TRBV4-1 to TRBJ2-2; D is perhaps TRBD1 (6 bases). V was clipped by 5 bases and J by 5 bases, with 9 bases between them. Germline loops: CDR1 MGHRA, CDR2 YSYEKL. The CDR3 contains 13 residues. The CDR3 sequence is CASSFGQTGELFF. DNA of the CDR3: TGCGCCAGCAGCTTCGGACAGACCGGGGAGCTGTTTTTT.

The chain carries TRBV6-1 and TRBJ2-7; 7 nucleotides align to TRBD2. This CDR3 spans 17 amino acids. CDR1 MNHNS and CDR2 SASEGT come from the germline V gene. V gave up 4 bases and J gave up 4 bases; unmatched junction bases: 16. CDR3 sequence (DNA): TGTGCCAGCAGTGCGACTAGCAACCCTCTTTTCGGGTACGAGCAGTACTTC. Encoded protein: CASSATSNPLFGYEQYF.

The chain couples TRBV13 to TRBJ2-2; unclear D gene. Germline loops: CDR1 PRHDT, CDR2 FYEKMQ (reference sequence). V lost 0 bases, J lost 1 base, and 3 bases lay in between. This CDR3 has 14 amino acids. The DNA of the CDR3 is TGTGCCAGCAGCTTAGGACAGAACACCGGGGAGCTGTTTTTT. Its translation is CASSLGQNTGELFF.

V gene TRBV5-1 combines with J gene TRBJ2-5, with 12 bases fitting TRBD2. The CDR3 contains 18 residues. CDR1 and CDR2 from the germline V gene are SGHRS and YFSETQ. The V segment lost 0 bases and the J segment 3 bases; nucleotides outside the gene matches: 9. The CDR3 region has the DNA TGCGCCAGCAGCTTGGCCGGGCTAGCGGGAGGGCCGGAAGAGACCCAGTACTTC. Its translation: CASSLAGLAGGPEETQYF.

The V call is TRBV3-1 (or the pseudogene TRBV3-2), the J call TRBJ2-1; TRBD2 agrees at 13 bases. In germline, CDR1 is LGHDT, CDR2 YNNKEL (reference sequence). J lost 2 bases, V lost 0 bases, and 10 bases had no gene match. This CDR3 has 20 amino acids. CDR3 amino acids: CASSQEEATTSGRPYNEQFF. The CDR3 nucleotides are TGTGCCAGCAGCCAAGAAGAAGCGACGACTAGCGGGAGGCCCTACAATGAGCAGTTCTTC.

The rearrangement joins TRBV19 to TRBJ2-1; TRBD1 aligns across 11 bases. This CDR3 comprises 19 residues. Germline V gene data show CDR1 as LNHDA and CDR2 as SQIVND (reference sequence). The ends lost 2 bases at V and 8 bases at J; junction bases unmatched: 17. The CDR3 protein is CASSITTYRDRGSLDEQFF. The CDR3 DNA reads TGTGCCAGTAGTATAACCACATACCGGGACAGGGGGTCTCTGGATGAGCAGTTCTTC.

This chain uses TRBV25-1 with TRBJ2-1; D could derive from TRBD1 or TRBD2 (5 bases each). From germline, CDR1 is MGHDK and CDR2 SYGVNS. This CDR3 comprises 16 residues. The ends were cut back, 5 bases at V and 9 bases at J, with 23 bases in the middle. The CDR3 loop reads CASSSAPGTARVEQFF. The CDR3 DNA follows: TGTGCCAGCAGTTCAGCCCCCGGGACCGCTAGGGTTGAGCAGTTCTTC.

CDR3 sequence reads: CASSPLNPYEQYF. DNA for the CDR3: TGTGCCAGCAGTCCTCTCAACCCCTACGAGCAGTACTTC. J is TRBJ2-7 and V is TRBV25-1; D call uncertain. This CDR3 is 13 amino acids long. The ends were cut back, 5 bases at V and 2 bases at J, with 10 bases in the middle. CDR1 and CDR2 (germline): MGHDK, SYGVNS.

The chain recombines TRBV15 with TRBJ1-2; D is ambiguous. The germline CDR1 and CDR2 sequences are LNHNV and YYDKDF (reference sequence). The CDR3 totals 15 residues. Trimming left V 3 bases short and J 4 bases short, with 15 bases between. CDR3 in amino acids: CATSSIRGVSYGYTF. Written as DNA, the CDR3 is TGTGCCACCAGCAGCATACGGGGAGTCTCCTATGGCTACACCTTC.